The 15 T cell receptor beta chains reported below all come from one sample, sequenced in a study of cytomegalovirus exposure and HLA in healthy donors. This PCR relied on a set of 60 Vbeta primers and 13 Jbeta primers. Some clones are missing from TCRdb's copy, which holds only in-frame ones; the method was immunoSEQ multiplex PCR. The table records around 300,000 clones, 84% of them present only once. The material sequenced was PBMCs. The receptor source for this set is a woman aged 35 to 49 in good health and CMV-seropositive.

CDR3 region: CASSQWRGSYNEQFF. In DNA form, the CDR3 reads TGTGCCAGCAGCCAATGGCGGGGTTCCTACAATGAGCAGTTCTTC. The rearrangement links TRBV14 to TRBJ2-1, with D possibly being TRBD2 (6 bases). The CDR3 length is 15 residues. Trimming cost V 2 bases and J 1 base, with 9 bases left between them. Per the germline V gene, CDR1 is SGHDN and CDR2 is FVKESK. The variable domain in full, completed from reference TRBV14 and TRBJ2-1, reads EAGVTQFPSHSVIEKGQTVTLRCDPISGHDNLYWYRRVMGKEIKFLLHFVKESKQDESGMPNNRFLAERTGGTYSTLKVQPAELEDSGVYFCASSQWRGSYNEQFFGPGTRLTVL.

The rearrangement uses TRBV28 and TRBJ2-7; maybe TRBD1 (6 bases). The germline V gene has CDR1 MDHEN and CDR2 SYDVKM. Trimming removed 3 bases from V and 1 base from J, with 10 bases in between. The CDR3 extends over 14 amino acids. The CDR3 sequence is CASSFEGQSYEQYF. DNA for the CDR3: TGTGCCAGCAGTTTTGAAGGACAGTCCTACGAGCAGTACTTC.

The chain is built from TRBV11-2 and TRBJ1-1, with D hard to call. V lost 4 bases, J lost 3 bases, and 15 bases lay in between. From germline, CDR1 is SGHAT and CDR2 FQNNGV. CDR3 length: 15 residues. The CDR3 coding sequence is TGTGCCAGCAGCTCCACCGCGAGGGTGGACACTGAAGCTTTCTTT. Residues: CASSSTARVDTEAFF.

DNA for the CDR3: TGCGCCAGCAGTCAACCCGGGACTAAAAACTCCAATGAGCAGTTCTTC. Translated, it gives CASSQPGTKNSNEQFF. The chain links TRBV23-1 to TRBJ2-1; 7 nucleotides line up with TRBD2. TRBV23-1 is given ORF status, its function remaining uncertain. The CDR3 sequence is 16 residues long. V lost 2 bases to trimming and J lost 6 bases; unmatched junction nucleotides: 10.

V gene TRBV30 combines with J gene TRBJ2-7; perhaps TRBD1 as D (6 bases). The length of the CDR3 is 14 residues. V lost 2 bases and J 0 bases, leaving 11 bases between the germline ends. The germline V gene has CDR1 GTSNPN and CDR2 SVGIG (reference sequence). CDR3 residues: CAWSPGGGSYEQYF. The CDR3 DNA sequence: TGTGCCTGGAGTCCTGGGGGCGGCTCCTACGAGCAGTACTTC.

The gene calls are TRBV29-1 and TRBJ2-7; tentatively, D is TRBD1 (5 bases). In germline, CDR1 is SQVTM, CDR2 ANQGSEA. V shed 2 bases and J shed 2 bases, with 16 bases lying between them. CDR3 length equals 15 residues. The CDR3 sequence is CSVERTQGPTYEQYF. Written as DNA, the CDR3 is TGCAGCGTTGAAAGGACCCAGGGTCCCACCTACGAGCAGTACTTC.

In its sample, this clone was seen once. The chain links TRBV9 to TRBJ2-3, with a weak D call TRBD2 (5 bases). This CDR3 has 17 residues. CDR1 and CDR2 (germline): SGDLS, YYNGEE. Trimming shortened V by 0 bases and J by 0 bases, and 14 bases separated the two germline ends. Here the CDR3 DNA reads TGTGCCAGCAGCGTAGACGCGGTCGGACTTAGCACAGATACGCAGTATTTT. Amino acids: CASSVDAVGLSTDTQYF.

The chain employs TRBV2 and TRBJ1-2, with a weak D call TRBD1 (5 bases). V lost 1 base and J lost 7, with 10 bases in between. Germline lookup yields CDR1 SNHLY and CDR2 FYNNEI. CDR3 length: 13 amino acids. CDR3 DNA: TGTGCCAGCAGTGAAGGACAGATTAGTGGCTACACCTTC. This sequence encodes CASSEGQISGYTF.

CDR3 amino acids: CASRITQGARETQYF. The CDR3 bases are TGTGCCAGCAGGATCACACAGGGGGCGAGGGAGACCCAGTACTTC. The chain joins TRBV5-4 to TRBJ2-5; 9 bases match TRBD1. The CDR3 runs to 15 residues. CDR1 is SGHNT and CDR2 is YYREEE in the germline V gene (reference sequence). V dropped 5 bases and J dropped 5; count of bases not matched to a gene: 10.

This sequence joins TRBV7-3 and TRBJ2-3; 8 bases match TRBD2. V shed 5 bases, J shed 4 bases, and the junction held 5 bases outside the gene matches. Looked up from germline, CDR1 is SGHTA and CDR2 is FQGTGA. The CDR3 contains 14 residues. The CDR3 spells CASSHGLASDTQYF. In DNA form, the CDR3 reads TGTGCCAGCAGCCATGGACTAGCCTCAGATACGCAGTATTTT.

The chain links TRBV29-1 to TRBJ2-2; 9 nucleotides match TRBD2. Germline V CDR1 and CDR2: SQVTM, ANQGSEA. Unmatched junction bases numbered 12, after V lost 7 bases and J lost 6 bases. This CDR3 region has 15 residues. CDR3 loop: CSAQGRSGRSGELFF. DNA of the CDR3: TGCAGCGCCCAGGGACGAAGCGGGAGGTCCGGGGAGCTGTTTTTT.

J is TRBJ1-2 and V is TRBV6-5, with D unclear. CDR1 and CDR2 (germline): MNHEY, SVGAGI. Trimming removed 5 bases from V and 8 bases from J, with 12 bases in between. CDR3 length: 12 amino acids. The CDR3 DNA sequence: TGTGCCAGCAGTAGGACTGGAGAAGGCTACACCTTC. This gives the protein CASSRTGEGYTF.

V is TRBV6-4 and J is TRBJ2-7; D call uncertain. This CDR3 has 10 amino acids. Germline V gene sequence: CDR1 MRHNA, CDR2 SNTAGT. Trimming stripped 3 bases from V and 7 bases from J, with 4 bases between. This chain's CDR3 is CASSEAEQYF. The CDR3 region has the DNA TGTGCCAGCAGTGAAGCGGAGCAGTACTTC.

The chain employs TRBV15 and TRBJ2-1; D possibly corresponds to TRBD1 (5 bases). Germline V gene data show CDR1 as LNHNV and CDR2 as YYDKDF (reference sequence). The CDR3 contains 16 residues. V was trimmed by 5 bases and J by 9 bases, leaving 23 bases between them. CDR3 coding DNA: TGTGCCACCAGCGTCGAGGACACATTTCCTACAAGTGAGCAGTTCTTC. Translating gives CATSVEDTFPTSEQFF.

The CDR3 sequence is CASSLDSASLFYEQYF. CDR3 nucleotides: TGTGCCAGCAGCTTAGACTCGGCTAGCCTCTTTTACGAGCAGTACTTC. This chain links TRBV7-9 with TRBJ2-7, with D possibly being TRBD2 (5 bases). The CDR3 is 16 residues long. V was cut by 1 base and J by 4 bases, with 17 bases left in between. Germline CDR1 reads SEHNR; CDR2 reads FQNEAQ (reference sequence).